The present entry profiles one TCR beta chain with its context. The entry originates in a study of cytomegalovirus exposure and HLA in healthy donors. The primer mix had 60 Vbeta and 13 Jbeta primers. Profiling relied on immunoSEQ multiplex PCR, and the TCRdb table lists in-frame clones only, not all of them. The data contain some 110,000 clones, 50% to 65% of them singletons. This receptor was obtained from a woman between 40 and 55 years old in good health and CMV-seropositive. Sequencing was performed on PBMCs.

The CDR3 DNA is TGTGCCAGCAGCAGAAAGGGCGGGGGAGAACCATCTCACGAGCAGTACTTC. Translating it yields CASSRKGGGEPSHEQYF. The genes are TRBV7-9 and TRBJ2-7; 7 bases align to TRBD2. CDR1 is SEHNR and CDR2 is FQNEAQ in the germline V gene (reference sequence). The CDR3 is 17 residues long. Trimming at V came to 5 bases and at J to 5 bases, leaving 18 bases not matched to a gene.